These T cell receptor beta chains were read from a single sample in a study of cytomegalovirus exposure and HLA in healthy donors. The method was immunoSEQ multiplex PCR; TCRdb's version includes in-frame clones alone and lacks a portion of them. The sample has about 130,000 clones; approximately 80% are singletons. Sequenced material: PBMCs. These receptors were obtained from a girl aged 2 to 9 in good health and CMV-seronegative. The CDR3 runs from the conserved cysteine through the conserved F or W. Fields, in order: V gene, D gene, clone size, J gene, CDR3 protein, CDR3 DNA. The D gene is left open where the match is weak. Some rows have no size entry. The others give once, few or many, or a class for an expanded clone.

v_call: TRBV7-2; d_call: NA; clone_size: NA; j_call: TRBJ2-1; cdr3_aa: CASSFGGGNEQFF; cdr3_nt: TGTGCCAGCAGCTTTGGGGGAGGTAATGAGCAGTTCTTC
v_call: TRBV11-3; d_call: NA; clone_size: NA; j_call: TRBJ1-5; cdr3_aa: CASSHRTHKGQPQHF; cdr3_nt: TGTGCCAGCAGCCACCGGACCCACAAGGGGCAGCCCCAGCATTTT
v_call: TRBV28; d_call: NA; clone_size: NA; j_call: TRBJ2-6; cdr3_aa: CASSLYRGYGDSEANVLTF; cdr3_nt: TGTGCCAGCAGTTTATATAGGGGTTATGGGGACTCCGAGGCCAACGTCCTGACTTTC
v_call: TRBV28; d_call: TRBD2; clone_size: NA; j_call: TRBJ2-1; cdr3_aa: CASSWDHSGRGGNEQFF; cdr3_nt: TGTGCCAGCAGTTGGGATCATAGCGGGAGGGGGGGGAATGAGCAGTTCTTC
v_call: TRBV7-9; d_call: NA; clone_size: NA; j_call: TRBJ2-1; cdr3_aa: CASSLDGVEQFF; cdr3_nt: TGTGCCAGCAGCTTAGACGGGGTTGAGCAGTTCTTC
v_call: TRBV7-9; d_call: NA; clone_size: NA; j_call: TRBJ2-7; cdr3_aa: CASSPLPYEQYF; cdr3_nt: TGTGCCAGCAGCCCCCTCCCCTACGAGCAGTACTTC
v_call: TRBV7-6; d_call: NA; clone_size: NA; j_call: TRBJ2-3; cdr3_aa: CASSLDPGGTDTQYF; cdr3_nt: TGTGCCAGCAGCTTAGATCCGGGGGGCACAGATACGCAGTATTTT
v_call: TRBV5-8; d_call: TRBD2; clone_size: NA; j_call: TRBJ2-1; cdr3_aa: CASSLRTSTSNEQFF; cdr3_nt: TGTGCCAGCAGCTTGAGGACTAGTACTTCCAATGAGCAGTTCTTC
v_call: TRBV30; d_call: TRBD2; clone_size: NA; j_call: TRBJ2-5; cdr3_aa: CAWSPGLAGAGQETQYF; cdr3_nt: TGTGCCTGGAGCCCCGGACTAGCGGGGGCCGGCCAAGAGACCCAGTACTTC
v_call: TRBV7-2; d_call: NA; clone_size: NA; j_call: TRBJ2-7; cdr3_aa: CASSPTSGSAVYF; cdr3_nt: TGTGCCAGCAGCCCAACGTCAGGATCGGCCGTGTACTTC
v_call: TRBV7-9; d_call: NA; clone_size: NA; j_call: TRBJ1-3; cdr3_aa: CASSLVGGPSGNTIYF; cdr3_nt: TGTGCCAGCAGCTTAGTAGGGGGACCCTCTGGAAACACCATATATTTT
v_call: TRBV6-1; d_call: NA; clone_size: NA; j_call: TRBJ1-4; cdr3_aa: CASSNQMATNEKLFF; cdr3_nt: TGTGCCAGCAGTAACCAGATGGCAACTAATGAAAAACTGTTTTTT
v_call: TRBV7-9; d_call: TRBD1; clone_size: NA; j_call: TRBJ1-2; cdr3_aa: CASSSGTGGRDYGYTF; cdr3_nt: TGTGCCAGCAGCTCGGGGACAGGGGGTAGAGACTATGGCTACACCTTC
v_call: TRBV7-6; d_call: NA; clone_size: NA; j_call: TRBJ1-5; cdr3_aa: CASSQLAGFGNQPQHF; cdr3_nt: TGTGCCAGCAGCCAATTAGCAGGGTTTGGAAATCAGCCCCAGCATTTT
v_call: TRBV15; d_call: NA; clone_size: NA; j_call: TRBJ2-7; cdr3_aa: CATSSRPLVSAEDYEQYF; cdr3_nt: TGTGCCACCAGCAGCCGACCTCTGGTCAGTGCGGAGGATTACGAGCAGTACTTC
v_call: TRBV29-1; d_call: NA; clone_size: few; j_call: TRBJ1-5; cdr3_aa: CSVEESEQPQHF; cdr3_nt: TGCAGCGTTGAGGAGTCAGAACAGCCCCAGCATTTT
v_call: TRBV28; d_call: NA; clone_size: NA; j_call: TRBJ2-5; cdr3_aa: CASSIQGVSETQYF; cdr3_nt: TGTGCCAGCAGTATACAGGGAGTTTCGGAGACCCAGTACTTC
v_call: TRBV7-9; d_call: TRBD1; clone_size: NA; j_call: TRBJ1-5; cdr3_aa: CASSSSPGQGSNQPQHF; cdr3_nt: TGTGCCAGCAGCTCTTCCCCGGGACAGGGCAGCAATCAGCCCCAGCATTTT
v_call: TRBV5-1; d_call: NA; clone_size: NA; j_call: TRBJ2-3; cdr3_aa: CASSNPGLVDTQYF; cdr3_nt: TGCGCCAGCAGCAATCCGGGACTTGTAGATACGCAGTATTTT
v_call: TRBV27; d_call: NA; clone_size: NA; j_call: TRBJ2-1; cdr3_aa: CASSFPNNEQFF; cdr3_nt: TGTGCCAGCAGTTTCCCAAACAATGAGCAGTTCTTC
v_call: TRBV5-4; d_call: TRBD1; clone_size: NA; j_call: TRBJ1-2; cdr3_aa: CASSLGVGTEASDGYTF; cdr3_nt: TGTGCCAGCAGCTTGGGGGTCGGGACAGAAGCGAGTGATGGCTACACCTTC
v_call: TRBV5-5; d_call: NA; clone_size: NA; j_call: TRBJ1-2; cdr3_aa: CASSFSDGQGAYGYTF; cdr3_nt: TGTGCCAGCAGCTTTTCGGACGGGCAAGGGGCCTATGGCTACACCTTC
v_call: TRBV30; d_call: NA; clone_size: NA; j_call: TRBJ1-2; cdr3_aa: CACQQQYGYTF; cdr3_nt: TGTGCCTGTCAACAACAGTACGGCTACACCTTC
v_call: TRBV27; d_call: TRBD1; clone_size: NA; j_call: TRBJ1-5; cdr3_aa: CASSLSSQGPSVQPQHF; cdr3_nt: TGTGCCAGCAGTTTATCCTCACAGGGGCCCTCGGTTCAGCCCCAGCATTTT
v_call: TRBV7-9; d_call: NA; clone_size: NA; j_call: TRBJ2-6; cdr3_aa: CASSLVQSAGANVLTF; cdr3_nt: TGTGCCAGCAGCTTAGTTCAGTCTGCTGGGGCCAACGTCCTGACTTTC
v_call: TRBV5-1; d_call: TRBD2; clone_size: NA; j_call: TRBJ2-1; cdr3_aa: CASSKRTSGYNEQFF; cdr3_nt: TGCGCCAGCAGCAAGAGGACTAGCGGATACAATGAGCAGTTCTTC
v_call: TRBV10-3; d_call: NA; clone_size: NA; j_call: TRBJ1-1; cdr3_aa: CAISDQDLEAFF; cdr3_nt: TGTGCCATCAGTGACCAGGACTTGGAAGCTTTCTTT
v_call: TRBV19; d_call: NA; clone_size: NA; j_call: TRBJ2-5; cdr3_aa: CASSIPGSGQETQYF; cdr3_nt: TGTGCCAGTAGTATACCTGGTAGTGGCCAAGAGACCCAGTACTTC
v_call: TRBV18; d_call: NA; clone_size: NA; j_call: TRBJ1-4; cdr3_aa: CASSPQGRREKLFF; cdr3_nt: TGTGCCAGCTCACCACAGGGCCGGAGGGAAAAACTGTTTTTT
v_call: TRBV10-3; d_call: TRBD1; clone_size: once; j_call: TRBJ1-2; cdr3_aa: CAISAETGAGYYGYTF; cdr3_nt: TGTGCCATCAGTGCGGAGACAGGGGCGGGGTACTATGGCTACACCTTC
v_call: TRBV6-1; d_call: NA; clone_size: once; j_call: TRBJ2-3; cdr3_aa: CASRYTGGGTDTQYF; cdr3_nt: TGTGCCAGCAGGTATACAGGCGGGGGCACAGATACGCAGTATTTT
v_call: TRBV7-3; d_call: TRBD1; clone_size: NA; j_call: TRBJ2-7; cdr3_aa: CASSLIPGTGREQYF; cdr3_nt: TGTGCCAGCAGCTTAATACCCGGGACAGGGCGCGAGCAGTACTTC
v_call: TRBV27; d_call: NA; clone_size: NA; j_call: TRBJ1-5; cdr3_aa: CASSRTLDPGHKYSNQPQHF; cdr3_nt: TGTGCCAGCAGTCGCACACTCGATCCGGGACACAAATATAGCAATCAGCCCCAGCATTTT
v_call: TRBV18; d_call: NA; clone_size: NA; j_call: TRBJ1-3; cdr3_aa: CASSPATGSSGNTIYF; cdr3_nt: TGTGCCAGCTCACCCGCGACTGGGAGCTCTGGAAACACCATATATTTT
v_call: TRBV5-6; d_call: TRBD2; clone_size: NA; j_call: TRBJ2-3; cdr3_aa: CASSSRLAVSTDTQYF; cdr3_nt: TGTGCCAGCAGCTCGCGACTAGCGGTTAGCACAGATACGCAGTATTTT
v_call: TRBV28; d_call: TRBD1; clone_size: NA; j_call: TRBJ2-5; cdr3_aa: CASSLETGVLGETQYF; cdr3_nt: TGTGCCAGCAGTTTGGAAACAGGGGTACTAGGAGAGACCCAGTACTTC
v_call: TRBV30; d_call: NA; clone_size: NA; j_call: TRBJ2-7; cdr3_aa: CAWSVGGEQYF; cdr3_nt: TGTGCCTGGAGTGTCGGGGGCGAGCAGTACTTC
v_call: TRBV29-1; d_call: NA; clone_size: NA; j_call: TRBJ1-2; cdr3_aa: CSVSSAGEYGYTF; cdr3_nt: TGCAGCGTGAGCTCAGCAGGGGAGTATGGCTACACCTTC
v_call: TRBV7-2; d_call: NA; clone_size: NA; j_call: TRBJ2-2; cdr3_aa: CASSFSWAGNTGELFF; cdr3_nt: TGTGCCAGCAGCTTTAGTTGGGCAGGGAACACCGGGGAGCTGTTTTTT
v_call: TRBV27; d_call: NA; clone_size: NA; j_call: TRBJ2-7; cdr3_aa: CASRAGQYYEQYF; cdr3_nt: TGTGCCAGCAGGGCGGGACAGTACTACGAGCAGTACTTC
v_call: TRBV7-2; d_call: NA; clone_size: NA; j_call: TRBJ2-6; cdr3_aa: CASSLAYGGSGANVLTF; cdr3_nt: TGTGCCAGCAGCTTAGCCTACGGAGGCTCTGGGGCCAACGTCCTGACTTTC
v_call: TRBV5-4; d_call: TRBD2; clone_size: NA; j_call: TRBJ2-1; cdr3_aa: CASSVTSGRRNEQFF; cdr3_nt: TGTGCCAGCAGTGTCACTAGCGGGAGAAGAAATGAGCAGTTCTTC
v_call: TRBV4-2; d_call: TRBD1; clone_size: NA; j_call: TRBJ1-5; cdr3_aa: CASSLPRRDRASDQPQHF; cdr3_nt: TGTGCCAGCAGCCTTCCCCGCCGGGACAGGGCATCCGATCAGCCCCAGCATTTT
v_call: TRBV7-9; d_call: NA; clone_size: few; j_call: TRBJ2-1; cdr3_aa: CASSPPGGYNEQFF; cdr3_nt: TGTGCCAGCAGCCCCCCCGGGGGATACAATGAGCAGTTCTTC
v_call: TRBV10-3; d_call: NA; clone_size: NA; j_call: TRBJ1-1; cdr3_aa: CATRTSNTEAFF; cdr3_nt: TGTGCCACCCGGACATCGAACACTGAAGCTTTCTTT
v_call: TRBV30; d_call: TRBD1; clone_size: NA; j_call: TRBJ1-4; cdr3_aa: CAWSPRAGDRPLEKLFF; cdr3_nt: TGTGCCTGGAGTCCTAGAGCCGGGGACAGGCCCCTTGAAAAACTGTTTTTT
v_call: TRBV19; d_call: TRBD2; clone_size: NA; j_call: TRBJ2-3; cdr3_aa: CASQYGGGRTTDTQYF; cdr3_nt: TGTGCCTCCCAGTATGGGGGCGGGAGGACCACAGATACGCAGTATTTT
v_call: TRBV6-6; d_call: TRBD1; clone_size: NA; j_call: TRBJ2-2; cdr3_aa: CASSMTGVNTGELFF; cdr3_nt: TGTGCCAGCAGCATGACAGGGGTCAACACCGGGGAGCTGTTTTTT
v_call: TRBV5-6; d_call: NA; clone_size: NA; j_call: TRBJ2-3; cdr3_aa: CASSHANTDTQYF; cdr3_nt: TGTGCCAGCAGCCACGCTAACACAGATACGCAGTATTTT
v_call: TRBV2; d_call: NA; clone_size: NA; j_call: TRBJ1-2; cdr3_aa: CASRPGISGGYTF; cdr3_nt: TGTGCCAGCAGACCAGGGATCTCGGGCGGCTACACCTTC
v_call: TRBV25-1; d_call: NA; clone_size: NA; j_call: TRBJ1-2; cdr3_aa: CASSAGFGNYGYTF; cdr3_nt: TGTGCCAGCAGTGCAGGATTTGGGAACTATGGCTACACCTTC
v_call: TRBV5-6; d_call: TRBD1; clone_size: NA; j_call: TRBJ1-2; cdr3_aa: CASSLDRGGGYTF; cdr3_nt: TGTGCCAGCAGCCTGGACAGGGGAGGTGGCTACACCTTC
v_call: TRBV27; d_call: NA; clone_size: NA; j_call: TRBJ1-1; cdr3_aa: CASSHSGGIMWTEAFF; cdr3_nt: TGTGCCAGCAGTCACTCTGGGGGGATTATGTGGACTGAAGCTTTCTTT
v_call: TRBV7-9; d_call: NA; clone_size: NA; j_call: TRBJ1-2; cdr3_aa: CASSLIGVINYGYTF; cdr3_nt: TGTGCCAGCAGCTTAATAGGGGTCATTAACTATGGCTACACCTTC
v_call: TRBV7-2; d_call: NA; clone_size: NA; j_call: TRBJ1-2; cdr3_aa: CASSDRDKPLYFNYGYTF; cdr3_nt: TGTGCCAGCAGCGACCGGGACAAACCCTTATATTTTAACTATGGCTACACCTTC
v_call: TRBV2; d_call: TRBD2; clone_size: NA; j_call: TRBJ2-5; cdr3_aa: CASSRETSAQETQYF; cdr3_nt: TGTGCCAGCAGCCGTGAGACTAGCGCCCAAGAGACCCAGTACTTC
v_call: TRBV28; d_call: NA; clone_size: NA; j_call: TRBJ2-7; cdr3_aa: CASSFGPRLDKYEQYF; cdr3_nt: TGTGCCAGCAGTTTTGGCCCGAGACTAGACAAGTACGAGCAGTACTTC
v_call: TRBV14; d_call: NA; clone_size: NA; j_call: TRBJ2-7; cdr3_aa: CASSQEPRGAYEQYF; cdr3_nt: TGTGCCAGCAGCCAAGAGCCACGGGGGGCTTACGAGCAGTACTTC
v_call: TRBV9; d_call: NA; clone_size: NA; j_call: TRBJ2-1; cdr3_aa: CASSVVGLASNEQFF; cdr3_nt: TGTGCCAGCAGCGTAGTTGGCCTAGCGAGCAATGAGCAGTTCTTC